Included here is one T cell receptor beta chain sequence, with context. Its cognate antigen is unknown. Blood replicates held 0.5 ug DNA, tumor or normal breast roughly 1.5 ug, two each. Measured with immunoSEQ multiplex PCR; TCRdb has only the in-frame clones, and not every one. Of about 50,000 clones in the sample, about 80% were seen once. This specimen belongs to a study of early stage breast cancer tumors. Study as a whole: Each sample averaged approximately 10-fold read coverage.

The CDR3 sequence is 16 residues long. Germline V gene lookup returns CDR1 MDHEN and CDR2 SYDVKM. V was cut by 6 bases and J by 0 bases, with 15 bases left in between. The study's findings and limits: In about 85% of the 16 patients, blood comparison separated tumor from normal breast. Commonly generated sequences made up most enriched TCRB sequences shared between patients.

The clonotype comes from a person aged 30 to 40 with breast cancer. V is TRBV28 and J is TRBJ1-3; a possible D gene is TRBD1 (5 bases). Sequencing was carried out using blood. CDR3 sequence: CASRGTQGRSGNTIYF. CDR3 sequence (DNA): TGTGCCAGCAGGGGTACTCAGGGTCGCTCTGGAAACACCATATATTTT.